This passage covers 27 T cell receptor beta chains from one sample sequenced in a study of early T cells in non-severe SARS-CoV-2 infection. TCRdb independently ran MiXCR on the 5' RACE reads; one entry per CDR3 protein. This table has over 35,000 distinct CDR3 sequences, about 5% appearing once. Input material: whole blood. These receptors originate from an adult who was a healthcare worker with PCR-confirmed SARS-CoV-2 infection or an uninfected control (not recorded which).

This clonotype was observed at least ten times. The chain recombines TRBV5-4 with TRBJ2-3; D is perhaps TRBD2 (6 bases). The CDR3 runs to 16 residues. Trimming pared 9 bases from V and 1 base from J, leaving 21 bases between. Germline CDR1 is SGHNT and CDR2 is YYREEE (reference sequence). The CDR3 is CAIQDVLARGTDTQYF. Here the CDR3 DNA reads TGTGCCATCCAAGACGTACTAGCTCGGGGCACAGATACGCAGTATTTT.

This clonotype has a count of ten or more. The chain uses TRBV7-9 and TRBJ2-3; D gene unclear. Germline lookup yields CDR1 SEHNR and CDR2 FQNEAQ (reference sequence). The CDR3 length is 13 residues. V lost 1 base and J lost 6, with 8 bases in between. CDR3 sequence reads: CASSLVLEDTQYF. The CDR3 coding sequence is TGTGCCAGCAGCTTAGTCTTAGAGGATACGCAGTATTTT.

This clonotype was detected many times. The chain is built from TRBV20-1 and TRBJ2-3; 9 bases align to TRBD2. The CDR3 has 17 residues. Germline assignment: CDR1 DFQATT and CDR2 SNEGSKA (reference sequence). The trim removed 3 bases at V and 0 bases at J, leaving 10 bases unmatched. Here the CDR3 DNA reads TGCAGTGCTAGTTGGCTAGCGGGGAAATCTAGCACAGATACGCAGTATTTT. Its translation: CSASWLAGKSSTDTQYF.

This clonotype was found many times. The chain is built from TRBV3-1 and TRBJ1-3; D unresolved. Trimming took off 0 bases at V and 0 bases at J, with 6 bases between the two ends. CDR1 LGHDT and CDR2 YNNKEL come from the germline V gene (reference sequence). The CDR3 sequence is 15 residues long. CDR3 sequence: CASSQDSGSGNTIYF. As DNA, the CDR3 is TGTGCCAGCAGCCAAGATTCAGGCTCTGGAAACACCATATATTTT.

J is TRBJ2-7 and V is TRBV7-9; TRBD2 is a possible D gene (5 bases). The CDR3 spans 14 residues. Between the trimmed V and J ends, which lost 0 bases and 1 base, there was a span of 7 bases. CDR1 is SEHNR and CDR2 is FQNEAQ in the germline V gene (reference sequence). The CDR3 loop is CASSLAGNSYEQYF. Here the CDR3 DNA reads TGTGCCAGCAGCTTAGCCGGGAATTCCTACGAGCAGTACTTC.

This clonotype showed up many times. This chain uses TRBV30 with TRBJ1-6; no clear D. The V and J ends lost 6 bases and 10 bases respectively, with 7 bases between them. The CDR3 loop spans 10 amino acids. Germline CDR1 and CDR2: GTSNPN and SVGIG (reference sequence). Written as DNA, the CDR3 is TGTGCCTGCCATCGATCACCCCTCCACTTT. Protein sequence: CACHRSPLHF.

This clonotype showed up just a few times. V gene TRBV20-1 combines with J gene TRBJ2-5; D tentatively fits TRBD1 or TRBD2 (5 bases each). V was clipped by 2 bases and J by 0 bases, with 13 bases between them. CDR1 is DFQATT and CDR2 is SNEGSKA in the germline V gene (reference sequence). The CDR3 has 15 amino acids. CDR3 bases: TGCAGTGCTAGAAGGGCGTGGGGGTACCAAGAGACCCAGTACTTC. Translation gives CSARRAWGYQETQYF.

This clonotype was seen at least ten times. The rearrangement uses TRBV7-9 and TRBJ2-7; no clear D gene. The CDR3 length is 11 residues. Germline values: CDR1 SEHNR, CDR2 FQNEAQ (reference sequence). V was cut by 5 bases and J by 4 bases, with 6 bases left in between. This CDR3 reads CASSPNYEQYF. CDR3 DNA: TGTGCCAGCAGCCCCAATTACGAGCAGTACTTC. Full variable domain (remainder filled in from reference TRBV7-9 and TRBJ2-7): DTGVSQNPRHKITKRGQNVTFRCDPISEHNRLYWYRQTLGQGPEFLTYFQNEAQLEKSRLLSDRFSAERPKGSFSTLEIQRTEQGDSAMYLCASSPNYEQYFGPGTRLTVT.

This clonotype was observed a handful of times. The rearrangement links TRBV3-1 to TRBJ2-7; no clear D gene. This CDR3 comprises 14 residues. V was shortened by 1 base and J by 2 bases, with 9 bases between the two germline ends. Germline lookup yields CDR1 LGHDT and CDR2 YNNKEL (reference sequence). This chain's CDR3 is CASSQAGQTYEQYF. In nucleotides, the CDR3 is TGTGCCAGCAGCCAAGCTGGTCAGACCTACGAGCAGTACTTC.

This clonotype was seen more than once but under ten times. This rearrangement joins TRBV10-2 to TRBJ2-3; TRBD2 matches at 12 bases. The CDR3 sequence is 15 residues long. CDR1 is WSHSY, CDR2 SAAADI, per germline. The V and J ends lost 7 bases and 4 bases, in that order; junction bases with no gene match: 6. The CDR3 protein is CASNRLAGAPDTQYF. CDR3 DNA: TGCGCCAGCAACCGACTAGCGGGGGCCCCAGATACGCAGTATTTT.

This clonotype appeared a few times. V usage is TRBV3-1 and J usage is TRBJ1-1; possibly TRBD1 for D (6 bases). V was shortened by 6 bases and J by 0 bases, with 11 bases between the two germline ends. Germline loops: CDR1 LGHDT, CDR2 YNNKEL (reference sequence). The CDR3 is made up of 14 amino acids. CDR3 sequence: CASRKTGLNTEAFF. CDR3 in DNA: TGTGCCAGCAGAAAGACAGGTTTGAACACTGAAGCTTTCTTT.

This clonotype has a handful of counts. The chain joins TRBV10-3 to TRBJ1-5; possible D gene TRBD1, 5 bases. The V and J ends lost 7 bases and 7 bases respectively, with 14 bases between them. In germline, CDR1 is ENHRY, CDR2 SYGVKD. CDR3 length equals 13 residues. CDR3: CAIKGQQEQPQHF. The CDR3 DNA sequence: TGTGCCATCAAGGGGCAGCAGGAGCAGCCCCAGCATTTT.

This clonotype was observed many times. V usage is TRBV3-1 and J usage is TRBJ1-2, with D possibly matching TRBD1 (6 bases). Trimming left V 0 bases short and J 2 bases short, with 7 bases between. Germline V CDR1 and CDR2: LGHDT, YNNKEL (reference sequence). This CDR3 region has 14 residues. DNA for the CDR3: TGTGCCAGCAGCCAAGAAGGACAGAACTATGGCTACACCTTC. Its translation: CASSQEGQNYGYTF.

This clonotype was seen at least ten times. This sequence joins TRBV19 and TRBJ1-5, with TRBD1 as a possible D gene (5 bases). The V end was cut by 3 bases, the J end by 4 bases, with 7 bases between. The CDR3 spans 13 residues. Looked up from germline, CDR1 is LNHDA and CDR2 is SQIVND (reference sequence). CDR3 DNA: TGTGCCAGTAGTATCAGGGAGAATCAGCCCCAGCATTTT. It yields the protein CASSIRENQPQHF. Filled out from reference TRBV19 and TRBJ1-5, the complete variable domain reads DGGITQSPKYLFRKEGQNVTLSCEQNLNHDAMYWYRQDPGQGLRLIYYSQIVNDFQKGDIAEGYSVSREKKESFPLTVTSAQKNPTAFYLCASSIRENQPQHFGDGTRLSIL.

This clonotype was seen at least ten times. This chain uses TRBV5-1 with TRBJ1-6; 8 bases line up with TRBD1. Trimming at V came to 4 bases and at J to 6 bases, leaving 6 bases not matched to a gene. Per germline, CDR1 SGHRS and CDR2 YFSETQ. The CDR3 covers 15 residues. CDR3 DNA sequence: TGCGCCAGCAGCCTGACAGGGGAAACTAATTCACCCCTCCACTTT. Protein product: CASSLTGETNSPLHF.

This clonotype has ten or more counts. The V gene is TRBV6-1, the J gene TRBJ1-2; D gene uncertain. The CDR3 contains 13 residues. Trimming left V 2 bases short and J 4 bases short, with 8 bases between. Germline values: CDR1 MNHNS, CDR2 SASEGT. CDR3 coding DNA: TGTGCCAGCAGTGAAACCGGTACCTATGGCTACACCTTC. Translated: CASSETGTYGYTF.

This clonotype appeared many times. The chain couples TRBV5-4 to TRBJ1-1, with 9 bases aligning to TRBD1. This CDR3 contains 14 residues. Germline CDR1 SGHNT, CDR2 YYREEE (reference sequence). Trimming at V came to 3 bases and at J to 7 bases, leaving 7 bases not matched to a gene. The CDR3 bases are TGTGCCAGCAGCTGGGGACAGGGCTCGATTGAAGCTTTCTTT. It is translated as CASSWGQGSIEAFF.

In this sample, this clonotype turned up many times. V and J are TRBV4-1 and TRBJ2-1; D is possibly TRBD1 (6 bases). Germline V gene data show CDR1 as MGHRA and CDR2 as YSYEKL. Trimming stripped 10 bases from V and 1 base from J, with 11 bases between. The CDR3 length is 13 residues. The CDR3 region has the DNA TGCGCCACCACCGGACAGTCCTACAATGAGCAGTTCTTC. Protein product: CATTGQSYNEQFF.

This clonotype was seen many times. This chain uses TRBV5-5 with TRBJ1-1; D call uncertain. CDR3 length: 16 amino acids. Germline CDR1 and CDR2: SGHKS and YYEKEE (reference sequence). The germline V and J ends were trimmed by 4 bases and 0 bases, with 16 bases remaining between them. The CDR3 is CASSHEAANMNTEAFF. The CDR3 coding sequence is TGTGCCAGCAGCCACGAGGCAGCCAACATGAACACTGAAGCTTTCTTT.

This clonotype showed up just a few times. The CDR3 coding sequence is TGCGCCAGCACGGAGGGCTATGGCTACACCTTC. Amino acid sequence: CASTEGYGYTF. The chain recombines TRBV4-1 with TRBJ1-2, with D unclear. The germline V gene encodes CDR1 MGHRA and CDR2 YSYEKL. V dropped 7 bases and J dropped 4 bases, with 7 bases sitting between them. This CDR3 spans 11 amino acids.

This clonotype was counted at least ten times. The J gene is TRBJ2-3, the V gene TRBV5-5, with 14 positions matching TRBD2. The CDR3 extends over 17 amino acids. Unmatched junction bases numbered 3, after V lost 3 bases and J lost 0 bases. In germline, CDR1 is SGHKS, CDR2 YYEKEE (reference sequence). CDR3 sequence (DNA): TGTGCCAGCAGCTCAGGACTAGCGGGGGGAAGCACAGATACGCAGTATTTT. Translated: CASSSGLAGGSTDTQYF.

Ten or more counts support this clonotype. The CDR3 nucleotides are TGTGCCAGCAGGAGGACAGGGAGCGACAATGAGCAGTTCTTC. This sequence encodes CASRRTGSDNEQFF. The genes are TRBV12-3 or TRBV12-4 and TRBJ2-1; TRBD1 aligns across 8 bases. J was trimmed by 5 bases and V by 6 bases; bases with no gene match: 6. This CDR3 spans 14 amino acids.

The chain has TRBV5-5 and TRBJ1-5; no reliable D call. With 4 bases removed from V and 5 bases from J, the gap between germline ends came to 7 bases. The CDR3 extends over 12 amino acids. The germline CDR1 and CDR2 sequences are SGHKS and YYEKEE (reference sequence). DNA for the CDR3: TGTGCCAGCAGCGGACCGGATCAGCCCCAGCATTTT. Protein product: CASSGPDQPQHF. The whole variable domain, filled in from reference TRBV5-5 and TRBJ1-5, reads DAGVTQSPTHLIKTRGQQVTLRCSPISGHKSVSWYQQVLGQGPQFIFQYYEKEERGRGNFPDRFSARQFPNYSSELNVNALLLGDSALYLCASSGPDQPQHFGDGTRLSIL.

This clonotype was seen at least ten times. The chain uses TRBV29-1 and TRBJ1-2; 10 positions agree with TRBD1. Germline V lookup: CDR1 SQVTM, CDR2 ANQGSEA. The CDR3 runs 15 residues. The V gene end was trimmed by 0 bases and the J gene end by 4 bases; junction bases not matched to a gene: 5. CDR3 sequence: CSVEDRQGALYGYTF. CDR3 bases: TGCAGCGTTGAAGATCGACAGGGGGCCCTCTATGGCTACACCTTC.

The CDR3 region has the DNA TGCAGTGCTAGAGATCTCCGAGGGGAGCTGTTTTTT. Protein: CSARDLRGELFF. The chain links TRBV20-1 to TRBJ2-2, with D unclear. This CDR3 region has 12 residues. CDR1 is DFQATT and CDR2 is SNEGSKA in the germline V gene (reference sequence). Trimming took off 0 bases at V and 8 bases at J, with 7 bases between the two ends.

This clonotype was picked up many times. The chain employs TRBV4-1 and TRBJ1-4, with a weak D call TRBD1 (5 bases). Trimming left V 4 bases short and J 1 base short, with 10 bases between. The length of the CDR3 is 15 residues. Germline CDR1 is MGHRA and CDR2 is YSYEKL. CDR3 in amino acids: CASSLLQGTNEKLFF. The CDR3 coding sequence is TGCGCCAGCAGCCTCCTCCAGGGAACTAATGAAAAACTGTTTTTT.

The sample holds many counts of this clonotype. This chain joins TRBV14 and TRBJ1-1, with TRBD1 identical over 9 bases. The ends lost 2 bases at V and 5 bases at J; junction bases unmatched: 3. Germline V lookup: CDR1 SGHDN, CDR2 FVKESK. The length of the CDR3 is 14 residues. The DNA of the CDR3 is TGTGCCAGCAGCCAACGGACAGGGGTGACTGAAGCTTTCTTT. It is translated as CASSQRTGVTEAFF.